This entry is about one T cell receptor (beta chain). What this receptor recognizes is not known. Per-nucleotide qualities are absent, and no much larger clonotype sits a single base away. This specimen belongs to a study of blood T cell repertoires in COVID-19 (dated by TCRdb to the early 2020s). Study-level background: Collaborator samples came from the United States, Italy and Spain and covered acute and convalescent phases of COVID-19. Where available, HLA class I and class II types were obtained from metadata supplied by the sample provider rather than from assay-based typing. The prospective study material was composed of cDNA or gDNA derived from T cells, B-cell-depleted T cells, or PBMCs. Nearly every sample came with metadata listing a de-identified subject ID, COVID-19 status, age in years and sex. The repertoires were made available in a free public database intended to serve as a resource for research on the immune response to SARS-CoV-2. The samples were drawn from two sources: the first 160 participants of the ongoing ImmuneRACE study, and 1,000 to 1,500 subjects contributed by 6 global collaborators. Deeply sampled blood TCRbeta repertoires from subjects exposed to, actively infected with, or recovered from COVID-19 were included in the dataset.

The immunoSEQ Assay, a bias-controlled multiplex PCR, was used to amplify TCRbeta CDR3 regions from genomic DNA. In the paper's pipeline: The number of nucleated cells in each sample was estimated by amplification of reference gene primers within the assay. Sequence reads were collapsed and filtered to measure the absolute abundance of every unique TCRbeta CDR3 rearrangement. For each sample, productive Simpson clonality was calculated as the square root of Simpson's diversity index across productive rearrangements. In its TCRdb copy, this immuneACCESS table keeps in-frame sequences only and misses some clones. Where compared with another copy, unresolved V genes explain less than half of these, and the others have no known cause. Clone size and V and J calls were adopted from that table, with D and trimming inferred from the DNA. Across this sample there are 200,000 to 300,000 clones, with 80% to 95% seen only once. The ten largest clones take up roughly 2.7% of the sample.

Beyond this particular receptor, the publication reports: The quantity of clinical and demographic metadata differed by source and by participant and was supplied without curation.

Trimming at the junction amounts to 4 bases on V and 2 bases on J, and the germline ends lie 9 bases apart. Spanning cysteine to phenylalanine, the CDR3 consists of 14 amino acids. The sequence is cut down to CDR3 DNA, 42 bases in frame from base 1. The germline V gene supplies CDR1 KGHDR and CDR2 SFDVKD. One collaborating source in Seattle enrolled patients while the patients were actively infected and followed the patients over time throughout the course of disease. Whole blood was collected in K2EDTA tubes by collaborating institutions according to the institutions' own protocols. For TCRbeta analysis, collaborators shipped samples in one of three forms: frozen whole blood, isolated PBMCs, or DNA extracted from either of those sample types.

The sequence joins TRBV24-1 to TRBJ2-3, with no reliable assignment of the D segment. Sequencing was performed on peripheral blood. The sequence came from a person in their late teens or twenties with COVID-19, enrolled during active disease. The sequence in DNA is TGTGCCACCAGTGACCCGAGTATCACAGATACGCAGTATTTT. It specifies CATSDPSITDTQYF.